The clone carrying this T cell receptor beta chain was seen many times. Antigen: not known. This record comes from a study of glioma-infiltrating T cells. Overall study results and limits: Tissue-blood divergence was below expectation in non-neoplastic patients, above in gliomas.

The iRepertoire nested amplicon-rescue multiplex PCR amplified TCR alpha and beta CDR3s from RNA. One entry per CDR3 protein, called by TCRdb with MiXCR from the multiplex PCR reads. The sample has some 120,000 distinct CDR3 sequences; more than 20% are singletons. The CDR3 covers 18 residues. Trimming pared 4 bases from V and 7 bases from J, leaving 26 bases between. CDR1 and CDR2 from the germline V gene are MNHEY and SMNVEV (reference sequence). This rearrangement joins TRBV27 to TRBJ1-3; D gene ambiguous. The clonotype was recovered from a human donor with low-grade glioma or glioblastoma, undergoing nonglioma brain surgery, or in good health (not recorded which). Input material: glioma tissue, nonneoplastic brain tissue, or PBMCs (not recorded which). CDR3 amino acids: CASSSAYGLSGPNNTIYF. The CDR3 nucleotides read TGTGCCAGCAGTTCAGCCTACGGCTTATCAGGTCCTAATAACACCATATATTTT.